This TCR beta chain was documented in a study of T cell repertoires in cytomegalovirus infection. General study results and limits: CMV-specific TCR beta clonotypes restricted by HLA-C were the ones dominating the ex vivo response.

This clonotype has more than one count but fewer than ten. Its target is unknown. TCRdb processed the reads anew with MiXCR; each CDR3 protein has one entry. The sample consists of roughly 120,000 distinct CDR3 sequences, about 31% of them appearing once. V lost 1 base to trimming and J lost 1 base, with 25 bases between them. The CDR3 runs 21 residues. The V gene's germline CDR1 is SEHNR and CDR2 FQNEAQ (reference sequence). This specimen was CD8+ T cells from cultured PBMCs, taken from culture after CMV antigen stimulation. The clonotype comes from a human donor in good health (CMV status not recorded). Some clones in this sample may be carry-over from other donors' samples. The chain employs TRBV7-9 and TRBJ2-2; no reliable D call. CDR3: CASSLEAGRPIQTMNTGELFF. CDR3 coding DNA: TGTGCCAGCAGCTTAGAAGCCGGAAGGCCAATCCAAACGATGAACACCGGGGAGCTGTTTTTT.